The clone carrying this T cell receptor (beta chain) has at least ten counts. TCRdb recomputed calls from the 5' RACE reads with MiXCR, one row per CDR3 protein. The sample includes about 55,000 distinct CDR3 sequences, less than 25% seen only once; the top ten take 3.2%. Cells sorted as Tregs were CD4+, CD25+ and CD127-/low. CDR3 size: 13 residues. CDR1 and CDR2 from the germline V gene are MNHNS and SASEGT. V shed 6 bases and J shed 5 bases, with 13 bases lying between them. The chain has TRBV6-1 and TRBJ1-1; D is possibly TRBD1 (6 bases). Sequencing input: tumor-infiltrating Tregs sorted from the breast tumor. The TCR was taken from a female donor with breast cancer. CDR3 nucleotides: TGTGCCAGCAGGCCGAGGGGGTGGACTGAAGCTTTCTTT. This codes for CASRPRGWTEAFF.